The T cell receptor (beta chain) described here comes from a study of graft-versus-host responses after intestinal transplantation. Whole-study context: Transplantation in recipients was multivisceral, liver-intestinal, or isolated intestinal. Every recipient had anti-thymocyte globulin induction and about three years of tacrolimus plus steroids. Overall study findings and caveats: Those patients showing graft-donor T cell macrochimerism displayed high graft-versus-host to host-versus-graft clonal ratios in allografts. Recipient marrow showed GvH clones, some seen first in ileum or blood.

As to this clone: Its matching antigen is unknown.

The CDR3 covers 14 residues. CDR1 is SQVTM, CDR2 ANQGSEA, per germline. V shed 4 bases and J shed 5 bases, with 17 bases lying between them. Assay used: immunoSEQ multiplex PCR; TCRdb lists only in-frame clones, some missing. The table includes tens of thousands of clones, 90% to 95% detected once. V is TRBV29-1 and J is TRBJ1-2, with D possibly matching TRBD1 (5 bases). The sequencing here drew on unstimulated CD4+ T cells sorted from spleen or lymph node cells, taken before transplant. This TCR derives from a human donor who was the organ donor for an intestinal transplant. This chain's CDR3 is CSVGNVGGVYGYTF. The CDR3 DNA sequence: TGCAGCGTTGGGAACGTCGGGGGGGTGTATGGCTACACCTTC.